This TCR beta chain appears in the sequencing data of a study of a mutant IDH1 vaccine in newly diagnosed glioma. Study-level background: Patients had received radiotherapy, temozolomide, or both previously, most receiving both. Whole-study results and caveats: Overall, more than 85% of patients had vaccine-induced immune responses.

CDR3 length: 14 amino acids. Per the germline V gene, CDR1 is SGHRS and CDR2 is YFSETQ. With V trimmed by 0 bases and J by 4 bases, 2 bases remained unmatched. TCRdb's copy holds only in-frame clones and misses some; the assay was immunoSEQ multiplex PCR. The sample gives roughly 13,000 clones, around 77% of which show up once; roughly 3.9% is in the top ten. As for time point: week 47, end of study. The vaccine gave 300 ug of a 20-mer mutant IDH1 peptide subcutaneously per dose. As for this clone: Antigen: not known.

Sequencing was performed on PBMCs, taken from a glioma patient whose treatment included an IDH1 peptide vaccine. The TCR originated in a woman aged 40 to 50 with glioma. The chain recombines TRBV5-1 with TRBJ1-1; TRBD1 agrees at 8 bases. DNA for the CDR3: TGCGCCAGCAGCTTGGCACAGGGGGGCACTGAAGCTTTCTTT. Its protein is CASSLAQGGTEAFF.